The 2 T cell receptor beta chains below all came from one sample that was sequenced in a study of blood T cell repertoires in COVID-19. Repertoires were generated with immunoSEQ multiplex PCR, while TCRdb's copy carries only in-frame clones and drops some. The table has some 200,000 clones, about 84% seen once; the top ten hold 13%. Sequencing was performed on peripheral blood. These receptors all come from a human donor in a cohort sampled during active COVID-19.

In its sample, this clone was seen a few times. This chain joins TRBV23-1 and TRBJ1-2; D might be TRBD1 (5 bases). TRBV23-1 is identified as an open reading frame with a role that is uncertain. CDR3 length: 18 residues. Trimming removed 0 bases at V and 0 bases at J, with 17 bases between. The CDR3 protein is CASSQSPGGSGTNYGYTF. The CDR3 nucleotides are TGCGCCAGCAGTCAATCGCCCGGGGGGTCGGGTACTAACTATGGCTACACCTTC.

This sequence joins TRBV18 and TRBJ2-1; 9 bases line up with TRBD2. The CDR3 extends over 15 amino acids. Germline loops: CDR1 KGHSH, CDR2 LQKENI. Trimming cost V 3 bases and J 4 bases; bases outside gene matches: 4. The DNA of the CDR3 is TGTGCCAGCTCACCGGGGAGCGGGAGGTACAATGAGCAGTTCTTC. Protein product: CASSPGSGRYNEQFF.